These 26 T cell receptor beta chains were all obtained from the same sample, sequenced in a study of T-cell reconstitution after alpha-beta-depleted transplantation in children. Preparation of the TCRbeta library used unique molecular identifiers. TCRdb independently ran MiXCR on the PCR reads; one entry per CDR3 protein. The profile shows a few hundred thousand distinct CDR3 sequences, around 16% of them singletons. This specimen was PBMCs from the stem cell graft donor, taken from the stem cell graft. These receptors were taken from a human donor who donated a stem cell graft to a child with acute lymphoblastic leukemia.

The rearrangement uses TRBV25-1 and TRBJ1-4, with TRBD1 matching 10 bases. V shed 6 bases and J 8 bases; nucleotides not matched to a gene: 12. The germline V gene encodes CDR1 MGHDK and CDR2 SYGVNS. The CDR3 consists of 16 residues. The CDR3 here is CASRVCRDRGDEKLFF. The CDR3 nucleotides are TGTGCCAGCAGGGTCTGTAGGGACAGGGGAGACGAAAAACTGTTTTTT. Using reference TRBV25-1 and TRBJ1-4 for the parts outside the CDR3, the full variable domain is EADIYQTPRYLVIGTGKKITLECSQTMGHDKMYWYQQDPGMELHLIHYSYGVNSTEKGDLSSESTVSRIRTEHFPLTLESARPSHTSQYLCASRVCRDRGDEKLFFGSGTQLSVL.

This clonotype was picked up a small number of times. The chain uses TRBV6-1 and TRBJ2-5; 8 nucleotides match TRBD1. Germline CDR1 is MNHNS and CDR2 is SASEGT. V lost 0 bases to trimming and J lost 5 bases; unmatched junction nucleotides: 11. This CDR3 is 17 amino acids long. This CDR3 reads CASSEAGSGGARETQYF. The CDR3 nucleotides are TGTGCCAGCAGTGAAGCGGGTTCAGGGGGCGCAAGGGAGACCCAGTACTTC.

The gene calls are TRBV5-6 and TRBJ2-7; TRBD1 might be the D (5 bases). The CDR3 is 14 residues long. CDR1 and CDR2 from the germline V gene are SGHDT and YYEEEE. V lost 0 bases and J 3 bases, leaving 10 bases between the germline ends. CDR3 residues: CASSLGPDNYEQYF. The CDR3 DNA follows: TGTGCCAGCAGCTTGGGGCCGGACAACTACGAGCAGTACTTC.

This clonotype was seen a few times. V is TRBV2 and J is TRBJ1-4, with D tentatively TRBD1 (5 bases). Germline values: CDR1 SNHLY, CDR2 FYNNEI. Trimming stripped 1 base from V and 0 bases from J, with 18 bases between. The CDR3 totals 19 residues. This chain's CDR3 is CASSEVWRGQSATNEKLFF. The CDR3 DNA reads as TGTGCCAGCAGTGAAGTCTGGAGAGGACAATCTGCAACTAATGAAAAACTGTTTTTT.

The chain combines TRBV12-3 or TRBV12-4 with TRBJ2-1, with TRBD2 matching 8 bases. The trim removed 1 base at V and 9 bases at J, leaving 2 bases unmatched. The CDR3 length is 13 residues. This CDR3 is CASSLVAGGEQFF. The CDR3 DNA follows: TGTGCCAGCAGTTTAGTTGCGGGGGGTGAGCAGTTCTTC.

The chain carries TRBV29-1 and TRBJ2-7; the match to TRBD1 covers 9 bases. V shed 3 bases, J shed 4 bases, and the junction held 10 bases outside the gene matches. Germline assignment: CDR1 SQVTM and CDR2 ANQGSEA. The CDR3 contains 15 residues. This chain's CDR3 is CSVELRDRAFYEQYF. The CDR3 bases are TGCAGCGTTGAGCTCCGGGACAGGGCATTTTACGAGCAGTACTTC.

The J gene is TRBJ2-3, the V gene TRBV12-3 or TRBV12-4; 11 bases agree with TRBD1. CDR3 length: 15 amino acids. The junction had 5 bases not matched to a gene; V was cut back by 6 bases and J by 3 bases. CDR3 region: CASSRGQGATDTQYF. CDR3 in DNA: TGTGCCAGCAGCCGCGGACAGGGGGCTACAGATACGCAGTATTTT.

This clonotype was detected only a few times. This sequence joins TRBV5-1 and TRBJ2-7; perhaps TRBD1 as D (6 bases). The germline V gene encodes CDR1 SGHRS and CDR2 YFSETQ. The CDR3 length is 14 residues. V was cut by 4 bases and J by 3 bases, with 14 bases left in between. The CDR3 region is CASSIDRDNYEQYF. CDR3 in DNA: TGCGCCAGCAGCATAGACCGGGACAACTACGAGCAGTACTTC.

The chain links TRBV25-1 to TRBJ2-1; TRBD2 aligns across 11 bases. V lost 1 base and J lost 8; bases outside the gene matches: 1. The CDR3 has 14 residues. CDR1 MGHDK and CDR2 SYGVNS come from the germline V gene. The CDR3 loop is CASSESSGRHEQFF. The CDR3 region has the DNA TGTGCCAGCAGTGAATCTAGCGGGAGGCATGAGCAGTTCTTC.

The chain employs TRBV4-1 and TRBJ1-5; 8 bases align to TRBD1. Germline V lookup: CDR1 MGHRA, CDR2 YSYEKL. This CDR3 region has 16 residues. J was trimmed by 0 bases and V by 4 bases; bases with no gene match: 5. DNA of the CDR3: TGCGCCAGCAGCCGACGGACAGGGAGTAGCAATCAGCCCCAGCATTTT. It is translated as CASSRRTGSSNQPQHF.

CDR3: CASSLSSEQYF. CDR3 nucleotides: TGTGCCAGCAGCCTTAGCAGCGAGCAGTACTTC. The rearrangement links TRBV5-5 to TRBJ2-7; D remains unclear. Germline V lookup: CDR1 SGHKS, CDR2 YYEKEE (reference sequence). There are 11 residues in the CDR3. V was shortened by 4 bases and J by 6 bases, with 8 bases between the two germline ends.

This clonotype came up a few times. The chain employs TRBV14 and TRBJ2-1; the match to TRBD1 covers 8 bases. The germline CDR1 and CDR2 sequences are SGHDN and FVKESK. The CDR3 length is 15 residues. With V trimmed by 2 bases and J by 7 bases, 7 bases remained unmatched. Here the CDR3 DNA reads TGTGCCAGCAGCCAACTAGGACAGGGCCAGAATGAGCAGTTCTTC. Encoded protein: CASSQLGQGQNEQFF.

This clonotype was detected only once. The J gene is TRBJ1-1, the V gene TRBV30; D gene ambiguous. In germline, CDR1 is GTSNPN, CDR2 SVGIG (reference sequence). V was clipped by 0 bases and J by 6 bases, with 8 bases between them. The CDR3 spans 12 residues. CDR3 coding DNA: TGTGCCTGGAGTGTAGGGATAGCTGAAGCTTTCTTT. This gives the protein CAWSVGIAEAFF.

This clonotype was detected only a few times. The chain's CDR3 is CASSSRTFPETQYF. The CDR3 nucleotides are TGTGCCAGCAGCTCCCGGACCTTTCCGGAGACCCAGTACTTC. V gene TRBV12-3 or TRBV12-4 combines with J gene TRBJ2-5; D is ambiguous. The CDR3 consists of 14 residues. V lost 6 bases and J lost 5, with 16 bases in between.

This clonotype was picked up a small number of times. The chain couples TRBV20-1 to TRBJ1-1; D is undetermined. The V end lost 3 bases, the J end lost 1 base, and 6 bases lay between the germline ends. Germline-derived CDR1 and CDR2 are DFQATT and SNEGSKA (reference sequence). The CDR3 spans 12 residues. CDR3 region: CSARPGNTEAFF. DNA of the CDR3: TGCAGTGCTAGGCCGGGGAACACTGAAGCTTTCTTT.

This chain joins TRBV5-1 and TRBJ2-3, with TRBD2 identical over 9 bases. The length of the CDR3 is 14 residues. Per the germline V gene, CDR1 is SGHRS and CDR2 is YFSETQ. V shed 6 bases, J shed 2 bases, and the junction held 4 bases outside the gene matches. This CDR3 reads CASTLAGFTDTQYF. CDR3 DNA sequence: TGCGCCAGCACTCTAGCGGGGTTCACAGATACGCAGTATTTT.

This sequence joins TRBV5-1 and TRBJ2-1; 7 nucleotides align to TRBD2. V gave up 2 bases and J gave up 9 bases; unmatched junction bases: 2. Germline CDR1 reads SGHRS; CDR2 reads YFSETQ. The CDR3 loop spans 12 amino acids. This chain's CDR3 is CASSLAGFEQFF. DNA for the CDR3: TGCGCCAGCAGCTTAGCGGGATTTGAGCAGTTCTTC. The full variable domain, in which reference TRBV5-1 and TRBJ2-1 provide the parts outside the CDR3, is KAGVTQTPRYLIKTRGQQVTLSCSPISGHRSVSWYQQTPGQGLQFLFEYFSETQRNKGNFPGRFSGRQFSNSRSEMNVSTLELGDSALYLCASSLAGFEQFFGPGTRLTVL.

The rearrangement joins TRBV29-1 to TRBJ2-1; no reliable D call. The ends were cut back, 7 bases at V and 0 bases at J, with 13 bases in the middle. The CDR3 is made up of 14 amino acids. Germline CDR1 is SQVTM and CDR2 is ANQGSEA. This CDR3 reads CSAEDGSSYNEQFF. The CDR3 nucleotides are TGCAGCGCTGAGGACGGCAGCTCCTACAATGAGCAGTTCTTC.

This chain connects TRBV27 to TRBJ1-5, with TRBD1 matching over 9 bases. The J segment lost 6 bases and the V segment lost 9 bases, leaving 9 bases of the junction unmatched. Germline CDR1 reads MNHEY; CDR2 reads SMNVEV (reference sequence). CDR3 length: 14 amino acids. The chain's CDR3 is CASGDRVGGQPQHF. The CDR3 nucleotides read TGTGCCAGTGGGGACAGGGTAGGCGGTCAGCCCCAGCATTTT.

Note on this clonotype: One junction end does not reproduce the germline sequence, and a read error may be involved. V and J are TRBV11-1 and TRBJ2-2; D perhaps matches TRBD1 (6 bases). The germline gives CDR1 SGHAT, CDR2 FQDESV (reference sequence). The CDR3 contains 19 residues. This CDR3 is CASSLAPGDILGITGELFF. The DNA of the CDR3 is TGTGCCAGCAGCCTAGCTCCAGGGGATATCCTGGGGATCACCGGGGAGCTGTTTTTT.

This chain joins TRBV7-3 and TRBJ2-3, with 7 positions matching TRBD2. The germline gives CDR1 SGHTA, CDR2 FQGTGA. V shed 2 bases, J shed 1 base, and the junction held 15 bases outside the gene matches. This CDR3 contains 19 residues. CDR3 sequence: CASSLSPREYGVGTDTQYF. The CDR3 nucleotides are TGTGCCAGCAGCTTATCCCCGCGGGAGTATGGGGTCGGCACAGATACGCAGTATTTT.

V gene TRBV7-9 combines with J gene TRBJ1-1; possibly TRBD1 for D (6 bases). The CDR3 contains 13 residues. Germline lookup yields CDR1 SEHNR and CDR2 FQNEAQ (reference sequence). Trimming stripped 2 bases from V and 7 bases from J, with 11 bases between. The DNA for the CDR3 is TGTGCCAGCAGCTTATGGGGGGCGGTTGAAGCTTTCTTT. Encoded protein: CASSLWGAVEAFF.

The rearrangement uses TRBV3-1 and TRBJ2-4; 8 bases line up with TRBD2. CDR3 size: 16 residues. After removal of 1 base from V and 6 bases from J, the junction contained 8 bases not matched to a gene. From germline, CDR1 is LGHDT and CDR2 YNNKEL (reference sequence). CDR3 in amino acids: CASSQAGGTPPNIQYF. CDR3 DNA: TGTGCCAGCAGCCAAGCGGGGGGGACTCCCCCAAACATTCAGTACTTC. Based on the CDR3 plus reference TRBV3-1 and TRBJ2-4, the full variable domain is DTAVSQTPKYLVTQMGNDKSIKCEQNLGHDTMYWYKQDSKKFLKIMFSYNNKELIINETVPNRFSPKSPDKAHLNLHINSLELGDSAVYFCASSQAGGTPPNIQYFGAGTRLSVL.

This clonotype was detected a few times. The chain couples TRBV7-2 to TRBJ1-5; tentative D call: TRBD1 (5 bases). Germline V gene lookup returns CDR1 SGHTA and CDR2 FQGNSA. CDR3 length: 15 amino acids. Trimming stripped 6 bases from V and 2 bases from J, with 14 bases between. This chain's CDR3 is CASRRTIAGNQPQHF. CDR3 DNA: TGTGCCAGCAGACGGACAATTGCCGGCAATCAGCCCCAGCATTTT.

This clonotype was detected a few times. CDR3 nucleotide sequence: TGTGCCACCAGCAGAGATTCGGTGACCAGCTACGAGCAGTACTTC. Protein: CATSRDSVTSYEQYF. This chain connects TRBV15 to TRBJ2-7; D gene unclear. There are 15 residues in the CDR3. V was trimmed by 0 bases and J by 3 bases, leaving 12 bases between them. Per germline, CDR1 LNHNV and CDR2 YYDKDF (reference sequence).

This clonotype was detected only a few times. J is TRBJ2-7 and V is TRBV12-3 or TRBV12-4, with TRBD1 matching 10 bases. The CDR3 runs 15 residues. V gave up 5 bases and J gave up 3 bases; unmatched junction bases: 7. This CDR3 reads CASSTPGQGHYEQYF. The CDR3, as DNA: TGTGCCAGCAGTACTCCGGGACAGGGGCACTACGAGCAGTACTTC.